This TCR beta chain derives from a study of post-analysis software for immune sequencing data. Findings of the study overall: The authors found that F measure strongly co-clustered same-batch samples. Normalized Chao1 diversity was significantly reduced in patients versus controls. A few TRBV segments occurring more often in patients than controls included TRBV5-6, TRBV5-1 and TRBV20-1.

Unique molecular identifiers were carried by the TCR beta cDNA libraries. TCRdb re-called the PCR reads with MiXCR, one entry per CDR3 protein. The sample lists under 200,000 distinct CDR3 sequences; about 34% were seen once. The CDR3 covers 15 residues. The germline V gene encodes CDR1 MDHEN and CDR2 SYDVKM. About this clonotype itself: Its specificity is not known. One end of the junction is discordant with germline, which a read error may explain.

The starting material was blood, obtained after autologous hematopoietic stem cell transplantation. The chain has TRBV28 and TRBJ1-5; no clear D. The sequence was obtained from a girl aged 10-17 years with multiple sclerosis. CDR3 DNA sequence: TGTGCCAGCAGTTTTATAGAGGGTAGCAATCAGCCCCAGCGTTTT. It translates to CASSFIEGSNQPQRF.